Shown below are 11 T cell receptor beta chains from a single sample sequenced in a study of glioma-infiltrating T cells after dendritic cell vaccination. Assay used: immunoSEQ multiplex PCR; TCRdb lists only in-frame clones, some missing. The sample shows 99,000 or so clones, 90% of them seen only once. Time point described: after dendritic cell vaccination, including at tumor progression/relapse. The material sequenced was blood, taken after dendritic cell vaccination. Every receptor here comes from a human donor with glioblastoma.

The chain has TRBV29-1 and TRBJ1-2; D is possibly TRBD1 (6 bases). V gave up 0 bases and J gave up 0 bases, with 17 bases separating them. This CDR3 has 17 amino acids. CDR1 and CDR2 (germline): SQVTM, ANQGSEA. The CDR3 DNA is TGCAGCGTTGAAGATGTTGGACAGTTTGGGGCTAACTATGGCTACACCTTC. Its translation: CSVEDVGQFGANYGYTF.

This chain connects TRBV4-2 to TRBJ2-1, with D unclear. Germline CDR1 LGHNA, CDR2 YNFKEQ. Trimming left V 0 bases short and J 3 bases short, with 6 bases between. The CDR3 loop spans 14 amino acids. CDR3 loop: CASSQDYSYNEQFF. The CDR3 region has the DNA TGTGCCAGCAGCCAAGATTACAGCTACAATGAGCAGTTCTTC.

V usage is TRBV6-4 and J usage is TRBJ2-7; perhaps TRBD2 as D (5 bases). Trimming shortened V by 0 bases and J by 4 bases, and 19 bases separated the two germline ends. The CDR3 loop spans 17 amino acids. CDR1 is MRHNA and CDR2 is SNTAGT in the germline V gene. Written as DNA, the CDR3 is TGTGCCAGCAGTGACTCCGGGATCTCTTCCCTTCGGTACGAGCAGTACTTC. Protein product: CASSDSGISSLRYEQYF.

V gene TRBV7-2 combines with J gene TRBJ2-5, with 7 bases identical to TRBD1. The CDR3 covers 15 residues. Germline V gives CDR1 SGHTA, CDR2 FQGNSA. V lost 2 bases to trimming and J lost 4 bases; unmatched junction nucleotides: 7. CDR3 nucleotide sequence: TGTGCCAGCAGCTTAAATGGCAGGGGGAGAGAGACCCAGTACTTC. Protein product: CASSLNGRGRETQYF.

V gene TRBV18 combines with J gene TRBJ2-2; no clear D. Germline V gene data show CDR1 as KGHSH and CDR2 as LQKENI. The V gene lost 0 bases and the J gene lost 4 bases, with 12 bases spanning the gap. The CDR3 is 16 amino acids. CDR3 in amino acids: CASSPPGSEGTGELFF. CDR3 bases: TGTGCCAGCTCACCACCGGGCTCAGAAGGCACCGGGGAGCTGTTTTTT.

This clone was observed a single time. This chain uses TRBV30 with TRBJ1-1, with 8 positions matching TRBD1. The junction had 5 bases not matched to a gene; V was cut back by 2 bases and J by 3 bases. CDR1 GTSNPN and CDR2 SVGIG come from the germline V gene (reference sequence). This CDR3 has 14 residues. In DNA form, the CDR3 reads TGTGCCTGGAGTCGGACAGGGTTCGACACTGAAGCTTTCTTT. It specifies CAWSRTGFDTEAFF.

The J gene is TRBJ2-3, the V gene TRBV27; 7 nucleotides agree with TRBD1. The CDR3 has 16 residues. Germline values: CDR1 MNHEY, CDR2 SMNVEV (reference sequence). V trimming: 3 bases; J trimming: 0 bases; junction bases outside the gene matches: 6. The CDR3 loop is CASSFTGQVSTDTQYF. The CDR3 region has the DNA TGTGCCAGCAGTTTTACTGGACAGGTGAGCACAGATACGCAGTATTTT.

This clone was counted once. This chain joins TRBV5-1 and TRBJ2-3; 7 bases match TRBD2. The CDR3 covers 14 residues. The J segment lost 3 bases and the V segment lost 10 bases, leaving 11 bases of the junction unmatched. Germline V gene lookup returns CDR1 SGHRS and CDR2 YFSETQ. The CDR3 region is CASHGGGQTDTQYF. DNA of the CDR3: TGCGCCTCGCACGGGGGAGGGCAAACAGATACGCAGTATTTT.

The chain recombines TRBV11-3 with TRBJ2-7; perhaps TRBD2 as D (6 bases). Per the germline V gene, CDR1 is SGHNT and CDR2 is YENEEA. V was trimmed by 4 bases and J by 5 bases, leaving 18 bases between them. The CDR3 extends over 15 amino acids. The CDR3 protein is CASSSSTSRFDEQYF. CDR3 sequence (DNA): TGTGCCAGCAGCTCCAGTACTAGCCGGTTTGACGAGCAGTACTTC.

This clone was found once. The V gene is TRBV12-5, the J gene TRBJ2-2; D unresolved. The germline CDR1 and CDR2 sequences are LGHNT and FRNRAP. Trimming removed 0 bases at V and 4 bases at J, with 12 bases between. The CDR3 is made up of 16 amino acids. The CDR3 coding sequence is TGTGCTAGTGGTTTGGTAATTACAGTAGGCACCGGGGAGCTGTTTTTT. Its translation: CASGLVITVGTGELFF.

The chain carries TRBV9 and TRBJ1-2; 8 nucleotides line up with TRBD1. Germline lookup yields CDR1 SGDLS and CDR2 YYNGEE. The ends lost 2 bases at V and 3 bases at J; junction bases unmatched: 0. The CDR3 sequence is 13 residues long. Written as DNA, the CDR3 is TGTGCCAGCAGCGTGGGACAGGACTATGGCTACACCTTC. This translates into CASSVGQDYGYTF.